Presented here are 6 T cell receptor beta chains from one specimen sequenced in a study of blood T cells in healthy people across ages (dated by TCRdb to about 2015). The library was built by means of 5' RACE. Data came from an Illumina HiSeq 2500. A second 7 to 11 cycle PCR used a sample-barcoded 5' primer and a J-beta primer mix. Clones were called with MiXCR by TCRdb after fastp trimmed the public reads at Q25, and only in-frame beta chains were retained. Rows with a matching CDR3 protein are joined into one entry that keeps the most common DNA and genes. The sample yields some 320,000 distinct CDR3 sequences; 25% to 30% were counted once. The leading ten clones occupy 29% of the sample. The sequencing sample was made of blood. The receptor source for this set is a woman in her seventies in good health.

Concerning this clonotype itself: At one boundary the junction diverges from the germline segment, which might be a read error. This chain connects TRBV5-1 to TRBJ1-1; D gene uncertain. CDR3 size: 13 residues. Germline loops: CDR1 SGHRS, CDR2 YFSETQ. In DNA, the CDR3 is TGCGCCAGCGGCTTGGCCGAAGTAGCAGAAGCTTTCTTT. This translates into CASGLAEVAEAFF.

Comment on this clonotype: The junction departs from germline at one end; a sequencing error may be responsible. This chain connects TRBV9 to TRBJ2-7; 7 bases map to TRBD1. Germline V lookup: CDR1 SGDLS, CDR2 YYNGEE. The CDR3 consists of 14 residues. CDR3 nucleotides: TGTGCCGGCAGCTCAACGGACAGGACCTACGAGCAGTACTTC. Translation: CAGSSTDRTYEQYF.

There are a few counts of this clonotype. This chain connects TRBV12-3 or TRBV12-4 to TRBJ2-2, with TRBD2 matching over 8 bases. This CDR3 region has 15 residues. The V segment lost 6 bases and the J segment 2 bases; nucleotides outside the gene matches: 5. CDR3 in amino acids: CASRVAGINTGELFF. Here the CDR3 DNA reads TGTGCCAGCAGGGTAGCGGGAATAAACACCGGGGAGCTGTTTTTT.

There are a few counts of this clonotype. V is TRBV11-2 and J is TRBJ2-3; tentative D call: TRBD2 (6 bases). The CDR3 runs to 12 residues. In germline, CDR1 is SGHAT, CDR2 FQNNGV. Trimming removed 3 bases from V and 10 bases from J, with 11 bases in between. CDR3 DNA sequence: TGTGCCAGCAGCTTCACGGGAGACGCGCAGTATTTT. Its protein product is CASSFTGDAQYF.

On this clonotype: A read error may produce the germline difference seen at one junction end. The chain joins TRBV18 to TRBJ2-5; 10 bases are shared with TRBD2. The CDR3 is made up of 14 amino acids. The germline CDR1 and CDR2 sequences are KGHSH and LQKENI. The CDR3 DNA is TGTGCCAGCTCACCAGGACTAGCGGACAATGAGCAGTCCTTC. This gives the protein CASSPGLADNEQSF.

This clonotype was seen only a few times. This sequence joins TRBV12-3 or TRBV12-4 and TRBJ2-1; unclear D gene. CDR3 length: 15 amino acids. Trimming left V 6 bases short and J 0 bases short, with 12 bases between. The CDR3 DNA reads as TGTGCCAGCAGGACTTCCTACAGCTCCTACAATGAGCAGTTCTTC. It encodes CASRTSYSSYNEQFF.